This T cell receptor (beta chain) was sequenced in a study of identical twins. Each CDR3 protein gets one entry after TCRdb re-called the 5' RACE reads with MiXCR. Of 240,000 or so distinct CDR3 sequences in the sample, over 9.5% are singletons; the top ten hold approximately 4%. There are a few counts of this clonotype. The CDR3 loop spans 14 amino acids. The V end lost 1 base, the J end lost 0 bases, and 6 bases lay between the germline ends. Germline loops: CDR1 LGHDT, CDR2 YNNKEL (reference sequence). This sample also belongs to another study, concerning yellow fever vaccine responses in identical twins. That study adds: The T cell response to vaccination in identical twins was reportedly partly convergent and partly personalized.

Material: memory (CD45RO+) T cells sorted from blood. The sequence was collected from a woman between 18 and 29 years old in good health. V and J are TRBV3-1 and TRBJ1-1; D remains ambiguous. The CDR3 region has the DNA TGTGCCAGCAGCCAAGTCGGCATGAACACTGAAGCTTTCTTT. This sequence encodes CASSQVGMNTEAFF.